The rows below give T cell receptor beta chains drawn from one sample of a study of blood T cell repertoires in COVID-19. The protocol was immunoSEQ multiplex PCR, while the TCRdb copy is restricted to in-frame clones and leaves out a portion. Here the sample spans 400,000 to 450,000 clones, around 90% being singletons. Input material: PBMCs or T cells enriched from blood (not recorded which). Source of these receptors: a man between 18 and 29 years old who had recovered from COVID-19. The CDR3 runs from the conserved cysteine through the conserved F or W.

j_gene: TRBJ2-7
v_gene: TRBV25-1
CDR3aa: CASSASGMSSYEQYF

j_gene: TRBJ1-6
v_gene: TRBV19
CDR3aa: CARPGRGSSYNSPLHF

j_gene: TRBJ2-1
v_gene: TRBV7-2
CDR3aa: CASSPRPSYNEQFF

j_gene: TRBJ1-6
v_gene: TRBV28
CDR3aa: CASKQEGAYNSPLHF

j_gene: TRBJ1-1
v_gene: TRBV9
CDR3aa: CASSTRAANTEAFF

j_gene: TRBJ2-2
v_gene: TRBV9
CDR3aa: CASSVGRGVAGELFF

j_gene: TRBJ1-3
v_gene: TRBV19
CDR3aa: CASKGTGSGNTIYF

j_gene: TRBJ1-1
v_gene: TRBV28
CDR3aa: CASSLIYGGAWGSGLNTEAFF

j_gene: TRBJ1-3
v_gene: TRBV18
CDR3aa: CASSPPGTAGNTIYF

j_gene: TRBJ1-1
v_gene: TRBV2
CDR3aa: CASSDGQMNTEAFF

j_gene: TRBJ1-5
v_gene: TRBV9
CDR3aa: CASSGGQGGYQPQHF

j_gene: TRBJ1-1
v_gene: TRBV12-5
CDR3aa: CASGFNRGPNTEAFF

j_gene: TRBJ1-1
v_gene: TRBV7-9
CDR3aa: CASSSRHDLNTEAFF

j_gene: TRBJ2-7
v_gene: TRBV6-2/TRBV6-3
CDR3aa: CASSYSTGTSVTYEQYF

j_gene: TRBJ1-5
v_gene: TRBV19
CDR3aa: CASRRDRNGPQHF

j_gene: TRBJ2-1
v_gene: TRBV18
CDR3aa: CASSQLAAPRNEQFF

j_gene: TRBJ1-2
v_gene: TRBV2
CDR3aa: CASSAQGAGGYTF

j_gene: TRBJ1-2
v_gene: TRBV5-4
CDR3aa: CASRMTGGKIHGYTF